These T cell receptor beta chains were read from a single sample in a study of blood T cell repertoires in COVID-19. Produced via immunoSEQ multiplex PCR; TCRdb's table is partial and in-frame only. The sample has just over 650,000 clones, just under 90% seen once. Sequenced input: peripheral blood. Receptors originate from a woman aged 18-29 years with acute or convalescent COVID-19. The CDR3 runs from the conserved cysteine through the conserved F or W. Each record gives: clone size, V gene, J gene, D gene, CDR3 protein, CDR3 DNA. A D gene is named only where the DNA matches it firmly. The size of a clone is reported for some rows only, either as once, few or many, or as a class for expanded clones.

clone size: -
V gene: TRBV9
J gene: TRBJ2-2
D gene: -
CDR3 protein: CASSGENTGELFF
CDR3 DNA: TGTGCCAGCAGCGGCGAGAACACCGGGGAGCTGTTTTTT

clone size: -
V gene: TRBV6-4
J gene: TRBJ2-3
D gene: -
CDR3 protein: CASSDSGGTDTQYF
CDR3 DNA: TGTGCCAGCAGTGACAGTGGGGGGACAGATACGCAGTATTTT

clone size: -
V gene: TRBV4-2
J gene: TRBJ2-3
D gene: TRBD2
CDR3 protein: CASSQDPMGLAGGLDTQYF
CDR3 DNA: TGTGCCAGCAGCCAAGACCCCATGGGACTAGCGGGGGGGTTAGATACGCAGTATTTT

clone size: -
V gene: TRBV29-1
J gene: TRBJ1-1
D gene: -
CDR3 protein: CSVLHVEDTEAFF
CDR3 DNA: TGCAGCGTCCTACACGTTGAGGACACTGAAGCTTTCTTT

clone size: -
V gene: TRBV11-2
J gene: TRBJ1-4
D gene: -
CDR3 protein: CASRRDEELFF
CDR3 DNA: TGTGCCAGCAGGCGTGATGAGGAACTGTTTTTT

clone size: -
V gene: TRBV4-1
J gene: TRBJ1-5
D gene: -
CDR3 protein: CASSQEGQVHQPQHF
CDR3 DNA: TGCGCCAGCAGCCAAGAGGGGCAGGTTCATCAGCCCCAGCATTTT

clone size: -
V gene: TRBV21-1
J gene: TRBJ1-6
D gene: -
CDR3 protein: CASTRQGKSPLHF
CDR3 DNA: TGTGCCAGCACGCGACAGGGAAAGTCACCCCTCCACTTT

clone size: -
V gene: TRBV7-8
J gene: TRBJ1-2
D gene: -
CDR3 protein: CASSPRGSPYHGYTF
CDR3 DNA: TGTGCCAGCAGCCCCCGGGGAAGCCCCTATCATGGCTACACCTTC

clone size: -
V gene: TRBV11-2
J gene: TRBJ1-1
D gene: TRBD1
CDR3 protein: CASSTDRVRGGTEAFF
CDR3 DNA: TGTGCCAGCAGCACGGACAGGGTGCGGGGTGGCACTGAAGCTTTCTTT

clone size: -
V gene: TRBV3-1/TRBV3-2
J gene: TRBJ2-3
D gene: -
CDR3 protein: CASSDRTMGQYF
CDR3 DNA: TGTGCCAGCAGCGATAGAACTATGGGGCAGTATTTT

clone size: -
V gene: TRBV28
J gene: TRBJ2-7
D gene: TRBD2
CDR3 protein: CASSLVAGVYEQYF
CDR3 DNA: TGTGCCAGCAGTTTAGTAGCGGGGGTCTACGAGCAGTACTTC

clone size: -
V gene: TRBV5-1
J gene: TRBJ1-2
D gene: TRBD1
CDR3 protein: CASSSEDREDGGYTF
CDR3 DNA: TGCGCCAGCAGCTCAGAGGACAGGGAGGATGGTGGCTACACCTTC

clone size: -
V gene: TRBV7-3
J gene: TRBJ2-3
D gene: -
CDR3 protein: CASSLKPSATQYF
CDR3 DNA: TGTGCCAGCAGCTTAAAACCTAGCGCTACGCAGTATTTT

clone size: -
V gene: TRBV2
J gene: TRBJ1-5
D gene: TRBD1
CDR3 protein: CASRTGSSYSNQPQHF
CDR3 DNA: TGTGCCAGCCGGACAGGGAGCTCCTATAGCAATCAGCCCCAGCATTTT

clone size: once
V gene: TRBV11-2
J gene: TRBJ1-4
D gene: TRBD1
CDR3 protein: CASSLGDRDNEKLFF
CDR3 DNA: TGTGCCAGCAGCCTGGGGGACAGGGATAATGAAAAACTGTTTTTT

clone size: few
V gene: TRBV25-1
J gene: TRBJ1-1
D gene: -
CDR3 protein: CASSENRGGAPEAFF
CDR3 DNA: TGTGCCAGCAGTGAAAATCGGGGAGGGGCCCCTGAAGCTTTCTTT

clone size: -
V gene: TRBV30
J gene: TRBJ1-1
D gene: TRBD1
CDR3 protein: CAWSQIDRDDTEAFF
CDR3 DNA: TGTGCCTGGTCACAAATCGACAGGGATGACACTGAAGCTTTCTTT

clone size: -
V gene: TRBV5-4
J gene: TRBJ2-3
D gene: -
CDR3 protein: CASSFFSLYTDTQYF
CDR3 DNA: TGTGCCAGCAGCTTCTTTAGTCTATACACAGATACGCAGTATTTT

clone size: once
V gene: TRBV2
J gene: TRBJ1-2
D gene: -
CDR3 protein: CASSATGANYGYTF
CDR3 DNA: TGTGCCAGCAGTGCGACAGGAGCTAACTATGGCTACACCTTC

clone size: -
V gene: TRBV12-5
J gene: TRBJ2-1
D gene: -
CDR3 protein: CASGRPRNNEQFF
CDR3 DNA: TGTGCTAGTGGTCGCCCCAGGAACAATGAGCAGTTCTTC

clone size: -
V gene: TRBV3-1/TRBV3-2
J gene: TRBJ1-1
D gene: TRBD1
CDR3 protein: CASSPQGGYTEAFF
CDR3 DNA: TGTGCCAGCAGCCCCCAGGGGGGTTACACTGAAGCTTTCTTT

clone size: -
V gene: TRBV7-2
J gene: TRBJ2-1
D gene: -
CDR3 protein: CASSPDRGYNEQFF
CDR3 DNA: TGTGCCAGCAGCCCCGACCGGGGATACAATGAGCAGTTCTTC

clone size: -
V gene: TRBV25-1
J gene: TRBJ1-3
D gene: TRBD1
CDR3 protein: CASSESVLGQSGNTIYF
CDR3 DNA: TGTGCCAGCAGTGAATCGGTGTTGGGACAGTCTGGAAACACCATATATTTT

clone size: -
V gene: TRBV11-3
J gene: TRBJ2-1
D gene: -
CDR3 protein: CASSLESGYGNEQFF
CDR3 DNA: TGTGCCAGCAGCTTAGAGTCAGGGTATGGGAATGAGCAGTTCTTC

clone size: -
V gene: TRBV7-9
J gene: TRBJ1-1
D gene: -
CDR3 protein: CASSKTGPWVEAFF
CDR3 DNA: TGTGCCAGCAGTAAGACAGGTCCATGGGTAGAAGCTTTCTTT

clone size: -
V gene: TRBV7-6
J gene: TRBJ1-2
D gene: -
CDR3 protein: CASSFQGNYGYTF
CDR3 DNA: TGTGCCAGCAGCTTCCAGGGGAACTATGGCTACACCTTC

clone size: -
V gene: TRBV3-1/TRBV3-2
J gene: TRBJ1-3
D gene: -
CDR3 protein: CASSQGLSTGSGNTIYF
CDR3 DNA: TGTGCCAGCAGCCAAGGACTCAGCACGGGCTCTGGAAACACCATATATTTT

clone size: -
V gene: TRBV10-3
J gene: TRBJ1-1
D gene: -
CDR3 protein: CATTVRRTDENTEAFF
CDR3 DNA: TGTGCCACCACCGTCAGGCGGACTGATGAGAACACTGAAGCTTTCTTT

clone size: -
V gene: TRBV12-5
J gene: TRBJ2-1
D gene: TRBD1
CDR3 protein: CASGLVRLVTGGSDEQFF
CDR3 DNA: TGTGCTAGTGGTTTGGTACGTCTTGTTACAGGGGGTAGTGATGAGCAGTTCTTC

clone size: -
V gene: TRBV5-5
J gene: TRBJ1-5
D gene: -
CDR3 protein: CASSGGPGGSNQPQHF
CDR3 DNA: TGTGCCAGCAGCGGAGGCCCGGGGGGAAGCAATCAGCCCCAGCATTTT

clone size: -
V gene: TRBV19
J gene: TRBJ1-2
D gene: -
CDR3 protein: CASSMATTNYGYTF
CDR3 DNA: TGTGCCAGTAGTATGGCGACTACTAACTATGGCTACACCTTC

clone size: -
V gene: TRBV14
J gene: TRBJ1-1
D gene: -
CDR3 protein: CASSHGGTLGNTEAFF
CDR3 DNA: TGTGCCAGCAGCCACGGGGGGACTCTTGGGAACACTGAAGCTTTCTTT

clone size: -
V gene: TRBV19
J gene: TRBJ2-1
D gene: -
CDR3 protein: CASVGEFYNEQFF
CDR3 DNA: TGTGCCAGTGTCGGAGAATTTTACAATGAGCAGTTCTTC

clone size: -
V gene: TRBV27
J gene: TRBJ1-1
D gene: -
CDR3 protein: CASSSGGAGSTEAFF
CDR3 DNA: TGTGCCAGCAGCAGCGGGGGGGCGGGTAGCACTGAAGCTTTCTTT

clone size: few
V gene: TRBV2
J gene: TRBJ2-7
D gene: -
CDR3 protein: CATTPFYEQYF
CDR3 DNA: TGTGCCACCACACCGTTCTACGAGCAGTACTTC

clone size: -
V gene: TRBV19
J gene: TRBJ1-1
D gene: TRBD1
CDR3 protein: CASSIPRQGPEAFF
CDR3 DNA: TGTGCCAGTAGTATCCCGCGACAGGGGCCTGAAGCTTTCTTT

clone size: -
V gene: TRBV13
J gene: TRBJ2-3
D gene: TRBD1
CDR3 protein: CASSLKGAGTTDTQYF
CDR3 DNA: TGTGCCAGCAGCTTAAAGGGGGCAGGGACCACAGATACGCAGTATTTT

clone size: -
V gene: TRBV27
J gene: TRBJ1-1
D gene: TRBD1
CDR3 protein: CASKVAGGRTEAFF
CDR3 DNA: TGTGCCAGCAAAGTGGCAGGGGGCCGGACTGAAGCTTTCTTT

clone size: -
V gene: TRBV6-5
J gene: TRBJ1-5
D gene: TRBD1
CDR3 protein: CASEGQVSNQPQHF
CDR3 DNA: TGTGCCAGTGAGGGACAGGTCAGCAATCAGCCCCAGCATTTT

clone size: -
V gene: TRBV2
J gene: TRBJ1-2
D gene: -
CDR3 protein: CASRKVRVVYGYTF
CDR3 DNA: TGTGCCAGCAGGAAGGTCCGGGTCGTCTATGGCTACACCTTC

clone size: -
V gene: TRBV27
J gene: TRBJ1-1
D gene: -
CDR3 protein: CASSLIGRAAGTEAFF
CDR3 DNA: TGTGCCAGCAGTTTAATTGGGAGGGCGGCGGGCACTGAAGCTTTCTTT

clone size: -
V gene: TRBV7-2
J gene: TRBJ2-2
D gene: -
CDR3 protein: CASRTRLQGPTGNTGELFF
CDR3 DNA: TGTGCCAGCAGAACTAGGTTACAGGGACCTACCGGGAACACCGGGGAGCTGTTTTTT

clone size: -
V gene: TRBV30
J gene: TRBJ1-6
D gene: -
CDR3 protein: CAWSSGSNSPLHF
CDR3 DNA: TGTGCCTGGAGTAGCGGGTCGAATTCACCCCTCCACTTT

clone size: -
V gene: TRBV9
J gene: TRBJ1-2
D gene: TRBD1
CDR3 protein: CASSARDREDGYTF
CDR3 DNA: TGTGCCAGCAGCGCCCGGGACAGGGAGGATGGCTACACCTTC

clone size: -
V gene: TRBV6-6
J gene: TRBJ1-1
D gene: -
CDR3 protein: CASSYVGGQNTEAFF
CDR3 DNA: TGTGCCAGCAGTTACGTAGGAGGGCAGAACACTGAAGCTTTCTTT

clone size: -
V gene: TRBV10-3
J gene: TRBJ2-3
D gene: -
CDR3 protein: CAISDSGHTTDTQYF
CDR3 DNA: TGTGCCATCAGTGATAGTGGACACACTACAGATACGCAGTATTTT

clone size: -
V gene: TRBV7-9
J gene: TRBJ2-1
D gene: TRBD2
CDR3 protein: CASSPGLAGSSYNEQFF
CDR3 DNA: TGTGCCAGCAGCCCCGGACTAGCGGGGAGCTCCTACAATGAGCAGTTCTTC

clone size: -
V gene: TRBV27
J gene: TRBJ2-7
D gene: -
CDR3 protein: CASRSPYYYEQYF
CDR3 DNA: TGTGCCAGCAGATCCCCCTATTACTACGAGCAGTACTTC

clone size: -
V gene: TRBV2
J gene: TRBJ2-6
D gene: TRBD1
CDR3 protein: CASSIRDRSSGANVLTF
CDR3 DNA: TGTGCCAGCAGTATCCGGGACAGAAGCTCTGGGGCCAACGTCCTGACTTTC

clone size: -
V gene: TRBV19
J gene: TRBJ1-1
D gene: -
CDR3 protein: CASSFVMNTEAFF
CDR3 DNA: TGTGCCAGTAGTTTTGTTATGAACACTGAAGCTTTCTTT

clone size: once
V gene: TRBV19
J gene: TRBJ1-5
D gene: TRBD1
CDR3 protein: CATLPGTGNPQHF
CDR3 DNA: TGTGCCACTCTACCCGGGACAGGGAACCCCCAGCATTTT

clone size: -
V gene: TRBV5-6
J gene: TRBJ2-3
D gene: -
CDR3 protein: CASSLVRALTDTQYF
CDR3 DNA: TGTGCCAGCAGCTTGGTCAGGGCTTTAACAGATACGCAGTATTTT

clone size: -
V gene: TRBV7-9
J gene: TRBJ1-4
D gene: TRBD1
CDR3 protein: CASSRTGGNEKLFF
CDR3 DNA: TGTGCCAGCAGCCGAACAGGGGGCAATGAAAAACTGTTTTTT

clone size: -
V gene: TRBV9
J gene: TRBJ1-3
D gene: -
CDR3 protein: CASSGGLTSGNTIYF
CDR3 DNA: TGTGCCAGCAGCGGGGGACTGACCTCTGGAAACACCATATATTTT

clone size: -
V gene: TRBV2
J gene: TRBJ2-2
D gene: TRBD1
CDR3 protein: CASSVQGASGELFF
CDR3 DNA: TGTGCCAGCAGTGTACAGGGGGCTTCCGGGGAGCTGTTTTTT